The clone carrying this T cell receptor beta chain has just one count. Its cognate antigen is unknown. Given a much more abundant clone one base away, this may be a read error. If no ophthalmopathy progression occurred within 18 months, Graves' hyperthyroidism was stable. From approximately 9.5 ml of fresh peripheral blood, PBMCs were isolated. The germline V gene encodes CDR1 LGHDT and CDR2 YNNKEL (reference sequence). The CDR3 runs to 13 residues. This sample was taken from a study of T cells in Graves' hyperthyroidism and ophthalmopathy. Overall study findings and caveats: Ophthalmopathy, as predicted by the model, came a median roughly 6.5 months after the prediction. Blood also carried most thyroid clonotypes expanded above 0.001.

Amplification yielded TCR beta CDR3 regions, with RNA transcripts as the source. First-round RT-PCR of the TCR CDR3 relied on the HTBI primer set. Each CDR3 protein is one row after TCRdb ran MiXCR on the multiplex PCR reads. The table lists some 620,000 distinct CDR3 sequences, around 16% of them singletons. The chain couples TRBV3-1 to TRBJ2-1; no firm D call. Input material: blood. The TCR originated in a woman between 25 and 40 years old with Graves' hyperthyroidism. CDR3 coding DNA: TGTGCCAGCAGCCAAGCCTTTAACAATGAGCAGTCCTTC. Protein sequence: CASSQAFNNEQSF.